Listed here are 22 T cell receptor beta chains from one sample, sequenced in a study of Ad26.COV2.S vaccination and SARS-CoV-2 variants. Method: immunoSEQ multiplex PCR; TCRdb's copy keeps in-frame clones and lacks some. The profile shows 500,000 or so clones, approximately 89% of them singletons. Regarding treatment: roughly 20 received Ad26.COV2.S at low or high dose, single or two shots; roughly five received placebo; per-sample allocation not given. After the first vaccine or placebo injection, samples were drawn on day 63. This specimen was peripheral blood, taken in a trial of Ad26.COV2.S vaccine versus placebo. All receptors derive from a person aged 18-60 years who received the Ad26.COV2.S COVID-19 vaccine or a placebo.

The genes are TRBV7-9 and TRBJ2-2; TRBD1 matches at 9 bases. CDR1 is SEHNR and CDR2 is FQNEAQ in the germline V gene (reference sequence). Unmatched junction bases numbered 9, after V lost 5 bases and J lost 5 bases. The CDR3 extends over 16 amino acids. The CDR3 nucleotides read TGTGCCAGCAGCCCCCGGGACAGGGTTAGGACCGGGGAGCTGTTTTTT. This translates into CASSPRDRVRTGELFF. Full variable domain (outside the CDR3, taken from reference TRBV7-9 and TRBJ2-2): DTGVSQNPRHKITKRGQNVTFRCDPISEHNRLYWYRQTLGQGPEFLTYFQNEAQLEKSRLLSDRFSAERPKGSFSTLEIQRTEQGDSAMYLCASSPRDRVRTGELFFGEGSRLTVL.

V gene TRBV9 combines with J gene TRBJ2-7, with 9 bases identical to TRBD1. V dropped 1 base and J dropped 3; count of bases not matched to a gene: 5. The CDR3 is 15 residues long. Germline V lookup: CDR1 SGDLS, CDR2 YYNGEE. The chain's CDR3 is CASSVNDRGNYEQYF. The DNA of the CDR3 is TGTGCCAGCAGCGTAAACGACAGGGGGAACTACGAGCAGTACTTC.

In this sample, this clone turned up once. V usage is TRBV9 and J usage is TRBJ1-1; 9 bases are shared with TRBD1. V was pared by 4 bases and J by 9 bases, with 4 bases of the junction left unmatched. In germline, CDR1 is SGDLS, CDR2 YYNGEE. The CDR3 has 12 amino acids. The CDR3 sequence: CASSFGQGKAFF. CDR3 DNA sequence: TGTGCCAGCAGCTTCGGACAGGGGAAAGCTTTCTTT.

The J gene is TRBJ1-4, the V gene TRBV19; unclear D gene. Germline values: CDR1 LNHDA, CDR2 SQIVND (reference sequence). The CDR3 covers 13 residues. The germline V and J ends were trimmed by 3 bases and 5 bases, with 7 bases remaining between them. As DNA, the CDR3 is TGTGCCAGTAGTATGAACCGGAATGAAAAACTGTTTTTT. It encodes CASSMNRNEKLFF.

V and J are TRBV3-1 (or the pseudogene TRBV3-2) and TRBJ1-4; weak D call: TRBD1 (6 bases). This CDR3 has 14 amino acids. V gave up 4 bases and J gave up 8 bases, with 14 bases separating them. Germline CDR1 LGHDT, CDR2 YNNKEL (reference sequence). As DNA, the CDR3 is TGTGCCAGCAGCCGGGGGGCCTGGGAGGAAAAACTGTTTTTT. Residues: CASSRGAWEEKLFF.

V gene TRBV4-2 combines with J gene TRBJ1-5; D is possibly TRBD1 (6 bases). V was shortened by 0 bases and J by 5 bases, with 14 bases between the two germline ends. The germline V gene encodes CDR1 LGHNA and CDR2 YNFKEQ. CDR3 length: 16 residues. CDR3 residues: CASSQDRRGNDQPQHF. CDR3 in DNA: TGTGCCAGCAGCCAAGACCGGAGGGGGAACGATCAGCCCCAGCATTTT.

The rearrangement joins TRBV5-6 to TRBJ1-5; D is ambiguous. This CDR3 has 13 amino acids. Germline V gene lookup returns CDR1 SGHDT and CDR2 YYEEEE. Between the trimmed V and J ends, which lost 2 bases and 4 bases, there was a span of 7 bases. The CDR3 nucleotides are TGTGCCAGCAGCTTCGCAGTGAATCAGCCCCAGCATTTT. The encoded protein is CASSFAVNQPQHF. The variable domain in full, with the rest retrieved from reference TRBV5-6 and TRBJ1-5, is DAGVTQSPTHLIKTRGQQVTLRCSPKSGHDTVSWYQQALGQGPQFIFQYYEEEERQRGNFPDRFSGHQFPNYSSELNVNALLLGDSALYLCASSFAVNQPQHFGDGTRLSIL.

This clone occurred once. Within the sample, other DNA sequences also encode this same CDR3. The V call is TRBV20-1, the J call TRBJ2-1, with 7 bases fitting TRBD2. Trimming at V came to 3 bases and at J to 1 base, leaving 3 bases not matched to a gene. The CDR3 totals 14 residues. Germline CDR1 is DFQATT and CDR2 is SNEGSKA (reference sequence). The CDR3, as DNA: TGCAGTGCTAGTCGCGGGGGTTCCTACAATGAGCAGTTCTTC. This encodes CSASRGGSYNEQFF.

This chain joins TRBV6-5 and TRBJ2-4, with a tentative D call TRBD1 (6 bases). The CDR3 is made up of 12 amino acids. The germline gives CDR1 MNHEY, CDR2 SVGAGI. V was shortened by 7 bases and J by 13 bases, with 17 bases between the two germline ends. In nucleotides, the CDR3 is TGTGCCAGCACCGGGAATCAAGGACAGCAGTACTTC. It is translated as CASTGNQGQQYF.

The V call is TRBV27, the J call TRBJ1-4; TRBD1 aligns across 8 bases. J gave up 4 bases and V 5 bases, and 9 bases lay outside the gene matches. CDR3 length: 16 amino acids. Germline CDR1 is MNHEY and CDR2 is SMNVEV (reference sequence). Here the CDR3 DNA reads TGTGCCAGCAGTGTCACGCACAGGGGGGTTAATGAAAAACTGTTTTTT. It encodes CASSVTHRGVNEKLFF.

This chain uses TRBV7-6 with TRBJ1-6; no definite D call. The CDR3 loop spans 15 amino acids. V lost 3 bases to trimming and J lost 8 bases, with 14 bases between them. Germline V gene sequence: CDR1 SGHVS, CDR2 FNYEAQ. The DNA for the CDR3 is TGTGCCAGCAGCTTGGAGCTGTCCGGGGATTCACCCCTCCACTTT. This gives the protein CASSLELSGDSPLHF.

This chain links TRBV5-6 with TRBJ2-4, with 7 nucleotides matching TRBD1. The CDR3 loop spans 13 amino acids. The ends lost 2 bases at V and 8 bases at J; junction bases unmatched: 4. From germline, CDR1 is SGHDT and CDR2 YYEEEE. The CDR3 DNA reads TGTGCCAGCAGCTTCGGGCAGGGGGACATTCAGTACTTC. It is translated as CASSFGQGDIQYF.

The CDR3 reads CASSLGISSLRSDTQYF. The DNA of the CDR3 is TGCGCCAGCAGCTTGGGAATTTCGTCTCTTCGGTCAGATACGCAGTATTTT. The genes are TRBV5-1 and TRBJ2-3; D not resolved. This CDR3 comprises 17 residues. Trimming removed 0 bases from V and 4 bases from J, with 18 bases in between. Germline V gives CDR1 SGHRS, CDR2 YFSETQ.

This clone was recorded only once. The rearrangement joins TRBV7-2 to TRBJ2-3; D tentatively fits TRBD1 or TRBD2 (5 bases each). V was cut by 2 bases and J by 8 bases, with 17 bases left in between. CDR3 length: 15 residues. Germline values: CDR1 SGHTA, CDR2 FQGNSA. This CDR3 reads CASSLSYWGSGTQYF. The CDR3 coding sequence is TGTGCCAGCAGCTTATCTTACTGGGGGTCGGGTACGCAGTATTTT.

V and J are TRBV2 and TRBJ1-2; 8 bases are a match to TRBD1. The CDR3 consists of 12 residues. Germline trimming cut 6 bases from V and 7 bases from J; bases unmatched to any gene: 4. In germline, CDR1 is SNHLY, CDR2 FYNNEI. CDR3 sequence: CASRTGDPGYTF. Here the CDR3 DNA reads TGTGCCAGCAGGACAGGGGACCCTGGCTACACCTTC.

This clone was detected only a few times. The genes are TRBV7-9 and TRBJ1-1; tentative D call: TRBD1 (6 bases). The CDR3 is 14 residues long. Germline V CDR1 and CDR2: SEHNR, FQNEAQ (reference sequence). V was clipped by 7 bases and J by 1 base, with 13 bases between them. The CDR3, as DNA: TGTGCCAGCATTCCGGGCAGGGGGAACACTGAAGCTTTCTTT. Protein sequence: CASIPGRGNTEAFF.

The chain recombines TRBV12-5 with TRBJ1-1, with a tentative D call TRBD1 (5 bases). Between the trimmed V and J ends, which lost 3 bases and 0 bases, there was a span of 17 bases. This CDR3 region has 17 residues. CDR1 and CDR2 from the germline V gene are LGHNT and FRNRAP. The CDR3 is CASGFNVGGGMNTEAFF. CDR3 DNA sequence: TGTGCTAGTGGTTTCAACGTCGGCGGGGGAATGAACACTGAAGCTTTCTTT.

This clone was seen just once. The genes are TRBV19 and TRBJ1-2; D uncertain. Trimming took 5 bases from V and 5 from J, leaving 9 bases between them. Germline CDR1 and CDR2: LNHDA and SQIVND (reference sequence). The CDR3 is made up of 12 amino acids. CDR3 DNA sequence: TGTGCCAGTAGTCGGTTGGGATATGGCTACACCTTC. Encoded protein: CASSRLGYGYTF.

The V call is TRBV2, the J call TRBJ2-1; D gene uncertain. V gave up 6 bases and J gave up 0 bases, with 6 bases separating them. This CDR3 contains 13 residues. Germline V lookup: CDR1 SNHLY, CDR2 FYNNEI. The CDR3 here is CASSRSSYNEQFF. The CDR3 DNA follows: TGTGCCAGCAGCCGCAGCTCCTACAATGAGCAGTTCTTC.

The chain is built from TRBV2 and TRBJ1-5; D possibly corresponds to TRBD1 (6 bases). V was clipped by 5 bases and J by 6 bases, with 14 bases between them. The germline gives CDR1 SNHLY, CDR2 FYNNEI. There are 14 residues in the CDR3. The CDR3 DNA follows: TGTGCCAGCAGTCCACAAACAGGGAGTCAGCCCCAGCATTTT. Amino acids: CASSPQTGSQPQHF.

The gene calls are TRBV5-1 and TRBJ1-4; D perhaps matches TRBD1 (6 bases). The V end was cut by 4 bases, the J end by 4 bases, with 14 bases between. CDR3 length equals 15 residues. Per germline, CDR1 SGHRS and CDR2 YFSETQ. CDR3 bases: TGCGCCAGCAGCGTCCAGACAGGCGGTAATGAAAAACTGTTTTTT. This encodes CASSVQTGGNEKLFF.

The chain combines TRBV19 with TRBJ2-6; D may be TRBD2 (5 bases). CDR1 is LNHDA and CDR2 is SQIVND in the germline V gene (reference sequence). Trimming removed 2 bases at V and 0 bases at J, with 14 bases between. This CDR3 contains 18 residues. The CDR3 nucleotides are TGTGCCAGTAGTATAAGGGAACCGAGGGTCTCTGGGGCCAACGTCCTGACTTTC. The encoded protein is CASSIREPRVSGANVLTF.